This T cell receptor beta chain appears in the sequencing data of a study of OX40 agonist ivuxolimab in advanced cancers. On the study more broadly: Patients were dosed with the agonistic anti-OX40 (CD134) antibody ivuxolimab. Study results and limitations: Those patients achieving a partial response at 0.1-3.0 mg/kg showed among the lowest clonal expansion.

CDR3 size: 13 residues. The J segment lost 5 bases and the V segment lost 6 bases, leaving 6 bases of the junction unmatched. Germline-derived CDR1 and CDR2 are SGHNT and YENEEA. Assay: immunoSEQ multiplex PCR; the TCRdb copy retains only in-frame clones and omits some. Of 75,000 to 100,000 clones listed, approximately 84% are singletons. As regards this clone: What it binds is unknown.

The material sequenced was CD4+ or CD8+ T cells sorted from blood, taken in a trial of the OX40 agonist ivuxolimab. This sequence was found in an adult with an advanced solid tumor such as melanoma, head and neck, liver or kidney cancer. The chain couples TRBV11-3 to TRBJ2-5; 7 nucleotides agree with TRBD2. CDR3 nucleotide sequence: TGTGCCAGCAGGTGGGGAGGGATCGAGACCCAGTACTTC. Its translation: CASRWGGIETQYF.